This TCR beta chain emerged from a study of blood T cells in healthy people across ages. Next came a second PCR, run for about 6 to 11 cycles, which used a sample-barcoded 5' primer along with a J-beta primer mix. A single record per CDR3 protein comes from TCRdb applying MiXCR to the 5' RACE reads. The table lists about 1.8 million distinct CDR3 sequences, 49% of them singletons. Collection of roughly 10 milliliters of peripheral blood was performed for each donor. Worth noting for this clonotype: The target antigen is unknown.

Findings of the study overall: There were more naive CD4+ cells and higher diversity in long-lived donors than in aged donors. Getting older went along with TCR beta diversity per million T cells dropping roughly linearly. PBMCs that were unsorted prevented a conclusive naive versus antigen-experienced comparison.

The germline V gene has CDR1 SGHVS and CDR2 FQNEAQ. The CDR3 has 11 amino acids. The V end was cut by 6 bases, the J end by 7 bases, with 10 bases between. V and J are TRBV7-8 and TRBJ2-7; no clear D. The sample was blood. This clonotype originated in a woman aged 40 to 49 in good health. CDR3 DNA: TGTGCCAGCAGTGCTCTCAATGAGCAGTACTTC. Translated: CASSALNEQYF.